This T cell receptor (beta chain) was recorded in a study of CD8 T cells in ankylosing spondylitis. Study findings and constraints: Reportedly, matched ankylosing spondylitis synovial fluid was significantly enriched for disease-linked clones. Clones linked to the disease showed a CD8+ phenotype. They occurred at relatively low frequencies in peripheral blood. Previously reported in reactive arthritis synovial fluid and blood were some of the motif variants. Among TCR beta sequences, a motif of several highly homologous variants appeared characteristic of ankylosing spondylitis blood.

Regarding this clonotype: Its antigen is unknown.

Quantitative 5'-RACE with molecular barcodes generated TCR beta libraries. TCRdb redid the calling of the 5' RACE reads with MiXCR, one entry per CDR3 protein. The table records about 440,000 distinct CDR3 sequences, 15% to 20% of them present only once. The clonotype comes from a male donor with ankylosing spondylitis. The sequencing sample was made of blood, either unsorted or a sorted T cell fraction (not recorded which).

As DNA, the CDR3 is TGCGCCAGCAGCCCGGGGCCGACCCGCTACGAGCAGTACTTC. As protein: CASSPGPTRYEQYF. The J gene is TRBJ2-7, the V gene TRBV4-1, with D perhaps matching TRBD1 or TRBD2 (5 bases each). Germline lookup yields CDR1 MGHRA and CDR2 YSYEKL. The CDR3 extends over 14 amino acids. V lost 4 bases, J lost 3 bases, and 13 bases lay in between.